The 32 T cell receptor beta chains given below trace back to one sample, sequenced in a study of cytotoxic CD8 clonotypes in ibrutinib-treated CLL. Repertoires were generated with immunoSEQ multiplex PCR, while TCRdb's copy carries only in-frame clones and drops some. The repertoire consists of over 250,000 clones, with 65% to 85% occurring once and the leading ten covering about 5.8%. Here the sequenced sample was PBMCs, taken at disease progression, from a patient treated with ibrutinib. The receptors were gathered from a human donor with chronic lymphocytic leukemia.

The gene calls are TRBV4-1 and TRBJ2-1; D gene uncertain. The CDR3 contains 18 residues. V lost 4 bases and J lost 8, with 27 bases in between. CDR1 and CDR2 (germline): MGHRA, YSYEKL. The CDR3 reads CASSLLPVTVVLTDEQFF. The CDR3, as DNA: TGCGCCAGCAGCCTCCTACCCGTAACAGTCGTCCTTACCGATGAGCAGTTCTTC.

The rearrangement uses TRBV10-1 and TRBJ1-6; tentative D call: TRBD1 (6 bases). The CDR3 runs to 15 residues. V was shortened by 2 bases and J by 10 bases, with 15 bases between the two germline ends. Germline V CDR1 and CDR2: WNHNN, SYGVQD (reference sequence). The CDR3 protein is CASSERITGNSPLHF. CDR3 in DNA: TGCGCCAGCAGTGAGCGTATAACAGGGAACTCACCCCTCCACTTT.

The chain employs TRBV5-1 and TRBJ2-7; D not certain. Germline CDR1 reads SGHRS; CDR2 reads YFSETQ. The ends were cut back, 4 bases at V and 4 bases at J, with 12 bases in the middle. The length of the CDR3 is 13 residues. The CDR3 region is CASSLLLSYEQYF. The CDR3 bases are TGCGCCAGCAGCCTGCTTTTGAGTTACGAGCAGTACTTC.

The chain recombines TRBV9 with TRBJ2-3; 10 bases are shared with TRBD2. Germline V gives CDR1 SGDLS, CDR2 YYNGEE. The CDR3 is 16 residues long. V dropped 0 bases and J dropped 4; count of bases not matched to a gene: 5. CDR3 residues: CASSVGSSGGADTQYF. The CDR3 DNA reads TGTGCCAGCAGCGTAGGGTCTAGCGGGGGAGCAGATACGCAGTATTTT.

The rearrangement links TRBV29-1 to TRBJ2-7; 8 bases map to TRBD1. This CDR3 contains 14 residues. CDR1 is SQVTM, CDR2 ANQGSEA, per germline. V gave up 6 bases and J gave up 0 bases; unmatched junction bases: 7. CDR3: CSVVDRDHSYEQYF. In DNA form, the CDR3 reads TGCAGCGTCGTGGACAGGGACCACTCCTACGAGCAGTACTTC.

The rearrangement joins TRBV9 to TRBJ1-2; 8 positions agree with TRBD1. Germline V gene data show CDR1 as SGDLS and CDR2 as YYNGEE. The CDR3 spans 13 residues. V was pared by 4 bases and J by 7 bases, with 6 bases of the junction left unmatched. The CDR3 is CASSPGTGGGYTF. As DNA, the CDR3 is TGTGCCAGCAGCCCGGGAACAGGGGGTGGCTACACCTTC. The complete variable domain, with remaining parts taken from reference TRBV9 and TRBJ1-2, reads DSGVTQTPKHLITATGQRVTLRCSPRSGDLSVYWYQQSLDQGLQFLIQYYNGEERAKGNILERFSAQQFPDLHSELNLSSLELGDSALYFCASSPGTGGGYTFGSGTRLTVV.

The CDR3 DNA is TGTGCCAGTAGTTGGGACAGGGGGCTCACTGAAGCTTTCTTT. This encodes CASSWDRGLTEAFF. V is TRBV19 and J is TRBJ1-1, with 12 bases lining up with TRBD1. Per germline, CDR1 LNHDA and CDR2 SQIVND (reference sequence). This CDR3 comprises 14 residues. Trimming cost V 5 bases and J 4 bases; bases outside gene matches: 2.

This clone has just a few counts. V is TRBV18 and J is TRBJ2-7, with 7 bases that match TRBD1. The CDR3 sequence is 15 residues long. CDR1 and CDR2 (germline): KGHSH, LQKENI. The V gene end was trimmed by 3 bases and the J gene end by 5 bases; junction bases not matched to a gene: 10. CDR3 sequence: CASSPTWVQGNEQYF. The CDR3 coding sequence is TGTGCCAGCTCACCGACCTGGGTACAGGGGAACGAGCAGTACTTC.

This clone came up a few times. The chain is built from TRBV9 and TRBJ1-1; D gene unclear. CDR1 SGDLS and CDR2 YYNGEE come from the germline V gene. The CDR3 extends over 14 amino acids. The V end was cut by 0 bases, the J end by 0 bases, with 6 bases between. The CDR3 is CASSVGDVNTEAFF. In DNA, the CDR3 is TGTGCCAGCAGCGTAGGTGATGTGAACACTGAAGCTTTCTTT.

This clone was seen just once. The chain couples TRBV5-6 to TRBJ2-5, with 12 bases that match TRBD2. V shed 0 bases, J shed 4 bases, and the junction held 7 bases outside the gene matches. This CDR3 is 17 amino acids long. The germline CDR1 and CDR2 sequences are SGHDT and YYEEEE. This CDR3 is CASSLGLAGVRLETQYF. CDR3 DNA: TGTGCCAGCAGCTTGGGACTAGCGGGAGTCCGTTTAGAGACCCAGTACTTC.

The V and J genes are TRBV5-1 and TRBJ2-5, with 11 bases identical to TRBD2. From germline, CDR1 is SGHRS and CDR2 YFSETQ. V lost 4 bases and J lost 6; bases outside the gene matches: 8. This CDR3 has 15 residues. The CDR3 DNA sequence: TGCGCCAGCAGCGAAGTAGCGGGGGGGCCGCAGACCCAGTACTTC. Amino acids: CASSEVAGGPQTQYF.

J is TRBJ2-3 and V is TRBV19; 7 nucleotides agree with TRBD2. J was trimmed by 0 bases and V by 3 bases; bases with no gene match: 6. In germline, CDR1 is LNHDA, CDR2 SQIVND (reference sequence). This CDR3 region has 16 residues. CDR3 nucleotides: TGTGCCAGTAGTATCCCAAGCGGGGCTAGCACAGATACGCAGTATTTT. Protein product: CASSIPSGASTDTQYF.

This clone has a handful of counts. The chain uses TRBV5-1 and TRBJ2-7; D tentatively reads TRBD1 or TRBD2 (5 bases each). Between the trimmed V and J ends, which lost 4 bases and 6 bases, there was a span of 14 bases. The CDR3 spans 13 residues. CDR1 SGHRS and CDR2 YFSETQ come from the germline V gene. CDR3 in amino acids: CASSVGPGTEQYF. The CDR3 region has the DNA TGCGCCAGCAGCGTTGGACCAGGGACCGAGCAGTACTTC.

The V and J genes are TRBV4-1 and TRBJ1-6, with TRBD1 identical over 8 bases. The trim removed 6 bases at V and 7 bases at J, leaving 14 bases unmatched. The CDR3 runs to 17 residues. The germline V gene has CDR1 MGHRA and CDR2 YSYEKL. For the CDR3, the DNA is TGCGCCAGCAGACGATCTGGGACAGGCAGAACCAATTCACCCCTCCACTTT. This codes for CASRRSGTGRTNSPLHF.

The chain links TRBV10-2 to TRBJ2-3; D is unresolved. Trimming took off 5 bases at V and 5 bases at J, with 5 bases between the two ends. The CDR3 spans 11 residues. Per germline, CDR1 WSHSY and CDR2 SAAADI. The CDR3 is CASSMLDTQYF. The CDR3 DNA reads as TGCGCCAGCAGTATGCTAGATACGCAGTATTTT.

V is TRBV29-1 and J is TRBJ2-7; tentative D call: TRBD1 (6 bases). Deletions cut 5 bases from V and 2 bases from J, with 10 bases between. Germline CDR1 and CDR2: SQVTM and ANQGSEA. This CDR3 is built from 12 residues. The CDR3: CSVRAGAYEQYF. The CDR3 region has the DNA TGCAGCGTTAGGGCAGGGGCCTACGAGCAGTACTTC.

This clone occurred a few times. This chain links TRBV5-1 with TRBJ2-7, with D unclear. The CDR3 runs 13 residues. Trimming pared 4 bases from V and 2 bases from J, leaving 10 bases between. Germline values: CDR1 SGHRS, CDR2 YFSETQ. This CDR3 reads CASSTSQAYEQYF. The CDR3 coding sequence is TGCGCCAGCAGCACGAGCCAGGCCTACGAGCAGTACTTC.

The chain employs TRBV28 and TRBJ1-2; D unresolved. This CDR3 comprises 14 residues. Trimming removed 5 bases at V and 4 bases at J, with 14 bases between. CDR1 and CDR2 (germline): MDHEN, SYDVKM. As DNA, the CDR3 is TGTGCCAGCAGTAACTCCCTTCGCGGCTATGGCTACACCTTC. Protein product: CASSNSLRGYGYTF.

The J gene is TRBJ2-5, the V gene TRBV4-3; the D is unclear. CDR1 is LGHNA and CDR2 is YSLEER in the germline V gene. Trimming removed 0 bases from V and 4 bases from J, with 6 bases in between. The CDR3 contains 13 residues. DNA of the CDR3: TGCGCCAGCAGCCAAGATTTACTAGAGACCCAGTACTTC. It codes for CASSQDLLETQYF.

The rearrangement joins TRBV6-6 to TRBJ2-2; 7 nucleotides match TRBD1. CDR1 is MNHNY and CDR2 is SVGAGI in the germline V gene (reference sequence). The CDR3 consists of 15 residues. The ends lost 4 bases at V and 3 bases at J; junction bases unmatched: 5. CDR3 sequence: CASSSSGTDTGELFF. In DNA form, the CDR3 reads TGTGCCAGCAGTTCATCCGGGACAGACACCGGGGAGCTGTTTTTT.

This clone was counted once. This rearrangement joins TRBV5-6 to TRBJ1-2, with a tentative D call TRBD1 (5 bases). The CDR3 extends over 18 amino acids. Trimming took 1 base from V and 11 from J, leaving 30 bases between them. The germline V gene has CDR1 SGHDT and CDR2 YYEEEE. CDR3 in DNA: TGTGCCAGCAGCTTGCTGGGGCAGGGTAGGTCTAGCTATGGCTGGTACACCTTC. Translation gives CASSLLGQGRSSYGWYTF.

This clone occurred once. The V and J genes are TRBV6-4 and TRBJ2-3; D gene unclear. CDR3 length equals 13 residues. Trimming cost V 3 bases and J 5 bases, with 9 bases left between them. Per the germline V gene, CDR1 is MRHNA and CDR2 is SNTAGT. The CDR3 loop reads CASSENTEDTQYF. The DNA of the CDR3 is TGTGCCAGCAGTGAGAACACCGAAGATACGCAGTATTTT.

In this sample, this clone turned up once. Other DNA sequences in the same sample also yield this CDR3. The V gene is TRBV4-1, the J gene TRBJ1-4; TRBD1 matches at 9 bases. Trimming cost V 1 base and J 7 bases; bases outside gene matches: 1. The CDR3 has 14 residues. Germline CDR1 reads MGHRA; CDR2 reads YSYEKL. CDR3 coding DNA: TGCGCCAGCAGCCAAGGACAGGGGGGTGAAAAACTGTTTTTT. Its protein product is CASSQGQGGEKLFF.

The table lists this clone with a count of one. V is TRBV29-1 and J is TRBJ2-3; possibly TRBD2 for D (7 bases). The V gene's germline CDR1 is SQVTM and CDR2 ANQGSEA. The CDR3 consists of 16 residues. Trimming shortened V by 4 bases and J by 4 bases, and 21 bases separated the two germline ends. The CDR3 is CSVGPWGGPFPDTQYF. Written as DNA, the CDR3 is TGCAGCGTTGGGCCCTGGGGGGGGCCTTTCCCAGATACGCAGTATTTT.

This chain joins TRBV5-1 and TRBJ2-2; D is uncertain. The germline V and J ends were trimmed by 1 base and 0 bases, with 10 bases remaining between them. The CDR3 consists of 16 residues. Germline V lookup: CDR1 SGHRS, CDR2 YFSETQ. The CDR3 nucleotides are TGCGCCAGCAGCTTGTTCACCAGCGCGAACACCGGGGAGCTGTTTTTT. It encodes CASSLFTSANTGELFF.

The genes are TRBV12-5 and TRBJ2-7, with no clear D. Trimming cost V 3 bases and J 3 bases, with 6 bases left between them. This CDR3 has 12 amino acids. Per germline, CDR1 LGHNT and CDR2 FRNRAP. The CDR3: CASGFNLYEQYF. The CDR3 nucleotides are TGTGCTAGTGGTTTTAACCTCTACGAGCAGTACTTC.

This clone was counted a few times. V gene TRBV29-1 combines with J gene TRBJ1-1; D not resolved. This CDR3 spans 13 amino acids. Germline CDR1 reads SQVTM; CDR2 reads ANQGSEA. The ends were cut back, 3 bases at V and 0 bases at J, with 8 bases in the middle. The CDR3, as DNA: TGCAGCGTTGAGACGTATATGAACACTGAAGCTTTCTTT. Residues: CSVETYMNTEAFF. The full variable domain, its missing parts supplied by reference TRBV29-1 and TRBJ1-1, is SAVISQKPSRDICQRGTSLTIQCQVDSQVTMMFWYRQQPGQSLTLIATANQGSEATYESGFVIDKFPISRPNLTFSTLTVSNMSPEDSSIYLCSVETYMNTEAFFGQGTRLTVV.

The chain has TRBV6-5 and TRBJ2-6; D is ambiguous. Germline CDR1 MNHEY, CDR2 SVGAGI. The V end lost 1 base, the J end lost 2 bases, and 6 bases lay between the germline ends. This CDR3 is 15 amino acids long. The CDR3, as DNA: TGTGCCAGCAGTTACTGGGGTACTGGGGCCAACGTCCTGACTTTC. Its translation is CASSYWGTGANVLTF.

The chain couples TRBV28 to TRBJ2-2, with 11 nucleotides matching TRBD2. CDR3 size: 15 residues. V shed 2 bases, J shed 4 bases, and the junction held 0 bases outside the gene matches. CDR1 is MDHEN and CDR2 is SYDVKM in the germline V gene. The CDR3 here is CASSLGLAGTGELFF. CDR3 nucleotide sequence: TGTGCCAGCAGTTTAGGACTAGCGGGCACCGGGGAGCTGTTTTTT.

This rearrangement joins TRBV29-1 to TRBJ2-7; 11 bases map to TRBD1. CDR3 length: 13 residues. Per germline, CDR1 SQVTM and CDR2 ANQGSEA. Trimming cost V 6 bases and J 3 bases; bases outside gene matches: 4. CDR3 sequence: CSVGQGAIYEQYF. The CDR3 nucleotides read TGCAGCGTCGGACAGGGGGCAATCTACGAGCAGTACTTC.

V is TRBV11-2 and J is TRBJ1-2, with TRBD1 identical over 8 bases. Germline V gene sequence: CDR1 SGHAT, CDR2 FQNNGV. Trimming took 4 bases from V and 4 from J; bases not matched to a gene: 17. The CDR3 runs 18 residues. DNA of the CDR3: TGTGCCAGCAGCTCCCACGTCTCCCAGGGGGCCGATGGCTATGGCTACACCTTC. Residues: CASSSHVSQGADGYGYTF.

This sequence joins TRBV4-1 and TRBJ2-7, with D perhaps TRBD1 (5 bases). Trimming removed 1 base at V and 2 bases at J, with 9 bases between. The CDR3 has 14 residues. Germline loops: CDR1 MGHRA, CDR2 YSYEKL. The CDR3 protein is CASSQVGQTYEQYF. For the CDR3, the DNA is TGCGCCAGCAGCCAAGTAGGACAAACCTACGAGCAGTACTTC.